These T cell receptor beta chains were read from a single sample in a study of persistence of HIV-infected CD4 T cells. TCRdb's copy holds only in-frame clones and misses some; the assay was immunoSEQ multiplex PCR. The table includes 40,000 to 55,000 clones, 88% detected once. These receptors have no identified antigens. The material was CD4+ T cells sorted from PBMCs after approximately 18-hour stimulation, obtained from a patient who received antiretroviral therapy. These receptor sequences come from an adult woman with HIV who was CMV-seropositive. Both conserved end residues are part of each CDR3. A D gene is named only where the DNA matches it firmly. The size field is filled for only some rows; it gives once, few, many or a size class.

>TRBD2|TRBV30|TRBJ2-1|-
CAWSTGGAEQFF
TGTGCCTGGAGTACGGGGGGGGCAGAGCAGTTCTTC
>-|TRBV28|TRBJ1-2|-
CASRGQGLGYGYTF
TGTGCCAGCAGGGGCCAGGGGTTAGGCTATGGCTACACCTTC
>-|TRBV7-9|TRBJ2-1|-
CASSLVQREQFF
TGTGCCAGCAGCTTAGTACAGCGTGAGCAGTTCTTC
>TRBD1|TRBV5-1|TRBJ2-2|-
CASKDLQGGANTGELFF
TGCGCCAGCAAGGACCTACAGGGGGGCGCGAACACCGGGGAGCTGTTTTTT
>-|TRBV4-1|TRBJ1-2|-
CASSQEGVGGYTF
TGCGCCAGCAGCCAAGAGGGGGTGGGGGGCTACACCTTC
>TRBD2|TRBV24-1|TRBJ2-3|-
CATSDGGLGTDTQYF
TGTGCCACCAGTGATGGTGGACTAGGGACAGATACGCAGTATTTT
>-|TRBV18|TRBJ1-6|few
CASRESSYNSPLHF
TGTGCCAGCAGGGAGAGCTCCTATAATTCACCCCTCCACTTT
>TRBD1|TRBV19|TRBJ1-5|-
CASYPQGVNSNQPQHF
TGTGCCAGTTACCCGCAGGGGGTGAATAGCAATCAGCCCCAGCATTTT
>TRBD2|TRBV5-1|TRBJ2-5|-
CASSLLGASGGPGETQYF
TGCGCCAGCAGCTTGCTTGGGGCTAGCGGGGGGCCGGGTGAGACCCAGTACTTC
>TRBD2|TRBV18|TRBJ2-2|-
CASSPLTLSGTNTGELFF
TGTGCCAGCTCACCTCTCACTCTTAGCGGGACGAACACCGGGGAGCTGTTTTTT
>TRBD1|TRBV5-8|TRBJ1-2|-
CASSLGPDRVGGYTF
TGTGCCAGCAGCTTGGGCCCCGACAGGGTGGGCGGCTACACCTTC
>TRBD1|TRBV6-5|TRBJ2-1|-
CASSRGDRGSNEQFF
TGTGCCAGCAGTAGAGGGGACAGGGGAAGCAATGAGCAGTTCTTC
>TRBD2|TRBV7-3|TRBJ2-3|-
CASSNVGRGAGHTDTQYF
TGTGCCAGCAGCAACGTAGGTAGGGGAGCGGGGCACACAGATACGCAGTATTTT
>TRBD1|TRBV3-1/TRBV3-2|TRBJ1-2|-
CASSQVGTGESYGYTF
TGTGCCAGCAGCCAAGTGGGGACAGGGGAAAGCTATGGCTACACCTTC
>TRBD2|TRBV5-1|TRBJ2-3|-
CASSLGLAGTDTQYF
TGCGCCAGCAGCTTGGGACTAGCGGGGACAGATACGCAGTATTTT
>TRBD1|TRBV5-1|TRBJ2-1|-
CASSLDRGPGEQFF
TGCGCCAGCAGCTTGGACAGGGGGCCTGGTGAGCAGTTCTTC
>-|TRBV5-1|TRBJ1-6|-
CASSLGGTYNSPLHF
TGCGCCAGCAGCTTGGGAGGCACCTATAATTCACCCCTCCACTTT
>TRBD2|TRBV4-1|TRBJ2-7|-
CASSKTSGGSYEQYF
TGCGCCAGCAGCAAGACTAGCGGGGGGTCCTACGAGCAGTACTTC
>-|TRBV19|TRBJ1-1|-
CASSIVHGGPTEAFF
TGTGCCAGTAGTATAGTCCACGGGGGGCCCACTGAAGCTTTCTTT
>-|TRBV29-1|TRBJ1-4|once
CSVFLSTGAGEKLFF
TGCAGCGTTTTCCTCTCTACGGGGGCGGGAGAAAAACTGTTTTTT
>-|TRBV12-3/TRBV12-4|TRBJ1-3|-
CASSLSGGNTIYF
TGTGCCAGCAGTTTATCGGGAGGAAACACCATATATTTT
>-|TRBV7-8|TRBJ2-3|once
CASSLGVRAGATDTQYF
TGTGCCAGCAGCTTAGGGGTCCGGGCGGGCGCCACAGATACGCAGTATTTT
>-|TRBV10-3|TRBJ1-4|-
CAISQTATNEKLFF
TGTGCCATCAGCCAGACAGCAACTAATGAAAAACTGTTTTTT
>TRBD1|TRBV6-1|TRBJ1-6|once
CASSARQGARGNSPLHF
TGTGCCAGCAGTGCCCGACAGGGGGCGAGAGGGAATTCACCCCTCCACTTT
>-|TRBV7-2|TRBJ2-1|-
CASSQRGDAYNEQFF
TGTGCCAGCAGCCAAAGGGGGGACGCCTACAATGAGCAGTTCTTC
>TRBD1|TRBV5-1|TRBJ1-2|-
CASSLTLDRVNGYTF
TGCGCCAGCAGCTTAACCCTCGACAGGGTTAATGGCTACACCTTC
>-|TRBV27|TRBJ1-4|-
CASSWVFNEKLFF
TGTGCCAGCAGTTGGGTGTTTAATGAAAAACTGTTTTTT